This T cell receptor (beta chain) was identified during a study of T cells in women clearing cervical HPV infection (dated by TCRdb to 2016 to 2019). Concerning the study at large: The cases were about two dozen women with histologically confirmed HPV16-related CIN3 or worse, and 2 of those women had invasive cancers. The 20 to 25 controls were women who cleared a single incident HPV16 infection within 12 months without developing precancer or cancer. Blood from cases was collected at the visit at which the lesion was first identified, whereas blood from controls was collected once infection was no longer detected. Among cases, blood sampling came a median of approximately 150 days after lesion detection, with an interquartile range of 90 to 200 days. Because only a few women had HLA typing data, the possibility that HLA type acted as a confounder could not be ruled out. An exploratory proof-of-principle case-control study, nested within the Guanacaste HPV Natural History Study in Costa Rica, was conducted to compare TCR repertoires across cervical HPV16 outcomes. Cases and controls were matched on year of sample collection and on age within five years. Cases had a median age of almost 35 years and controls had a median age of 38, with no significant differences in baseline characteristics. The parent cohort enrolled about 9,900 women aged 18 or older in Guanacaste, Costa Rica, in about 1993 to 1994 and followed the women for more than six years. Five blinded duplicates per group were added as quality controls, so that about 60 samples were obtained: 50 or so participants and approximately 10 replicates. On the study overall, not on this receptor specifically: Random forest classifiers combining richness and V gene abundances distinguished cases from controls with an estimated AUC of about 0.8. TRBV6-7 relative abundance was lower in cases than in controls (roughly 0.12% versus 0.17%; Bonferroni P = 0.0008). TCR repertoire richness was significantly higher in CIN3+ cases than in controls across sequencing depths, while evenness did not differ. Whether associations preceded infection or resulted from infection could not be shown with the cross-sectional design, and effector/memory subsets and HPV-specific T cells were not isolated. Because T-cell numbers per sample were unknown, differences in richness could reflect varying T-cell content rather than repertoire biology.

Details on this clone: It lacks a known antigen. Read data end 3 residues before the CDR3 end; the end is taken from the germline J gene.

Every participant had a single incident cervical HPV16 infection, and prevalent HPV16 infections were excluded. Cervical HPV DNA was detected by MY09/MY11 PCR and genotyped by dot-blot hybridization. Fifteen mL of heparinized blood was centrifuged, after which the buffy coat was aliquoted, frozen at -30 degrees C, and then stored at -80 degrees C. QIAGEN kits were used to extract genomic DNA from the buffy coat specimens. Using the immunoSEQ assay, multiplex PCR amplified TCR beta CDR3 regions from an average of around 1,300 ng of genomic DNA per sample. To correct primer bias, the assay used a complete synthetic TCR repertoire to set an amplification baseline. The amplicons were sequenced using the Illumina platform. For the original study's pipeline: Error correction of the sequences involved clustering with frequency ratios plus a modified nearest-neighbor algorithm, after which the sequences were analyzed in the immunoSEQ Analyzer using IMGT gene definitions. At each rarefaction depth, TCR richness and evenness were averaged across 20 rarefaction repeats, and samples with fewer sequences than that depth were excluded. V, D and J gene relative abundances were compared between groups with Wilcoxon rank sum tests, applying FDR correction. Blinded duplicates gave an intraclass correlation of over 90% for TCR richness and an average of around 83% across roughly 69 gene segments. In TCRdb, the immuneACCESS table is reduced to in-frame sequences with V and J assigned. These tables do not hold every clone; where another copy was compared, an unresolved V gene accounts for under half, and the others remain unexplained. D and trimming were read from the DNA, whereas the V and J calls and clone size are those reported in that table. The table for this sample shows about 25,000 clones. The ten largest clonotypes hold 3.5% to 4.5% of the sample.

CDR1 and CDR2, per the germline V gene (reference sequence), are GTSNPN and SVGIG. At the junction V is shortened by 2 bases and J by 1 base, with 8 bases in between. The CDR3, cysteine through phenylalanine, is 13 amino acids long. Shown are 30 bases from within the CDR3, in frame from base 1. The TCR was taken from a woman aged 18 to 75 with a cervical HPV16 infection that either progressed to CIN3+ or cleared (not recorded which). The sequence links TRBV30 to TRBJ2-5; the D gene cannot be named for sure. The specimen sequenced was blood buffy coat. The CDR3 loop reads CAWSRGLQETQYF. CDR3 bases read: TGTGCCTGGAGTAGAGGCCTCCAAGAGACC.